Described below is a single T cell receptor (beta chain) sequence and its context. Given a much more abundant clone one base away, this may be a read error. These data are taken from a study of tumor-infiltrating lymphocytes in primary liver carcinoma. Overall study context: The cohort included men and women aged 30 to 69 years. The neoplasms were of stage T1-T3 N0M0, with dimensions of roughly 4.2 to 10 cm across.

The template, around 520 ng total RNA, yielded TCR beta cDNA made with a constant-region primer. Researchers made the TCR beta libraries by running three nested multiplex PCR rounds with slightly modified ARM-PCR. TCRdb re-analysed the multiplex PCR reads in MiXCR, keeping a single row per CDR3 protein. Here the sample spans 75,000 to 80,000 distinct CDR3 sequences, about 75% being singletons. Co-extraction of both nucleic acids (RNA and DNA) used about 18-34 mg of unsorted bulk tissue. Patients had chronic HBV infection and were treatment-naive. The clonotype was recovered from a man aged 40-50 years with primary liver carcinoma and hepatitis B virus infection. Sequenced sample: tumor-adjacent normal liver tissue.

CDR3 in amino acids: CASDQRSGQEAQYF. The CDR3 DNA is TGTGCCAGCGACCAACGTTCAGGTCAAGAGGCCCAGTACTTC. J is TRBJ2-5 and V is TRBV6-2 or TRBV6-3, with no clear D. Germline assignment: CDR1 MNHEY and CDR2 SVGEGT. There are 14 residues in the CDR3.